This T cell receptor (beta chain) is from a study of PD-L1 blockade in urothelial cancer. About the study: Males with bladder-origin urothelial cancer constituted about 90% of the 29 patients. Whole-study findings and limits: More tumor-infiltrating T lymphocytes were found in patients with durable benefit.

Locally advanced or metastatic urothelial carcinoma was diagnosed in the patients. In each PCR, synthetic TCR analog templates were spiked in. TCRdb's copy holds only in-frame clones and misses some; the assay was immunoSEQ multiplex PCR. The table lists over a thousand clones, roughly two fifths of them singletons. Looked up from germline, CDR1 is MNHGY and CDR2 is SAAAGT. The V end lost 5 bases, the J end lost 10 bases, and 17 bases lay between the germline ends. The CDR3 covers 13 residues. This clone was seen only a few times. What it recognizes is unknown. This sequence joins TRBV6-8 and TRBJ1-1; D may be TRBD1 (5 bases). The sequenced sample was tumor tissue, obtained before atezolizumab (anti-PD-L1) treatment. The TCR was taken from a man in his fifties or sixties with urothelial cancer. This CDR3 reads CASSTGRALAAFF. The CDR3 nucleotides read TGTGCCAGCAGTACAGGCCGAGCGCTGGCAGCTTTCTTT.